This T cell receptor beta chain is from a study of shared clonotypes between healthy human individuals. The CDR3 is made up of 15 amino acids. Germline V lookup: CDR1 SGHDN, CDR2 FVKESK. Trimming removed 1 base from V and 0 bases from J; junction bases left unmatched: 0. Generated by immunoSEQ multiplex PCR, the TCRdb table keeps only in-frame clones and is missing some. The table shows around 1.6 million clones, with 95% to 99% occurring only once. The chain joins TRBV14 to TRBJ2-3; TRBD2 matches at 8 bases. Sequencing was carried out using naive CD4+ T cells sorted from blood. Regarding subset: CD45RA+ positively selected. This receptor was obtained from a man aged 30 to 45 in good health. CDR3 nucleotides: TGTGCCAGCAGCCAAGGACTAGCGAGCACAGATACGCAGTATTTT. Translated: CASSQGLASTDTQYF.